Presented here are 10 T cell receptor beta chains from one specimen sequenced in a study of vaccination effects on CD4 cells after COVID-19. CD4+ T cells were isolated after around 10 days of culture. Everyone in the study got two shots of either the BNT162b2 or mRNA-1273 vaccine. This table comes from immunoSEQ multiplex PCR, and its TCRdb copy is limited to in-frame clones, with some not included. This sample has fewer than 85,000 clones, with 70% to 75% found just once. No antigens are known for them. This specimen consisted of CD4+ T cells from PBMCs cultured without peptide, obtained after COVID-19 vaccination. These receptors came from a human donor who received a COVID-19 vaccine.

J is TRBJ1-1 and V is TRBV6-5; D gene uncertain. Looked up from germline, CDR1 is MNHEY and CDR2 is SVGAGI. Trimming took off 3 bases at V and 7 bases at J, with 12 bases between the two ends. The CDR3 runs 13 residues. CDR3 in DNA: TGTGCCAGCAGTTATATTGACGTGAATGAAGCTTTCTTT. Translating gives CASSYIDVNEAFF.

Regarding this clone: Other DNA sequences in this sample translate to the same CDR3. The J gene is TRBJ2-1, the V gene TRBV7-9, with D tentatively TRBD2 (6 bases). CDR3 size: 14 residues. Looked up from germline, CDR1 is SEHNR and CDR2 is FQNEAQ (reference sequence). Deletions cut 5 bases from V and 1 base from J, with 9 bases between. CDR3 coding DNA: TGTGCCAGCAGCCCCGGGACTTCCTACAATGAGCAGTTCTTC. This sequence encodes CASSPGTSYNEQFF.

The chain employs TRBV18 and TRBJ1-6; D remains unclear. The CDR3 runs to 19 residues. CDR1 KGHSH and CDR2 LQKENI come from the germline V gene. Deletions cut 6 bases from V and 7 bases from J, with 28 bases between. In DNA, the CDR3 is TGTGCCAGCTCGCCTCAATTAGCGGGCACCTCAAAGGGAAATTCACCCCTCCACTTT. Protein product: CASSPQLAGTSKGNSPLHF.

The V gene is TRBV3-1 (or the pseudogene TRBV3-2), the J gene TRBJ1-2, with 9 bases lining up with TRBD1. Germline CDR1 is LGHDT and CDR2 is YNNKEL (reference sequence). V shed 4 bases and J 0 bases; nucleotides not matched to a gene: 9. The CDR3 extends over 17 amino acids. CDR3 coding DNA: TGTGCCAGCAGCCTATACTCCGGGACAGGGCCTAACTATGGCTACACCTTC. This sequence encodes CASSLYSGTGPNYGYTF.

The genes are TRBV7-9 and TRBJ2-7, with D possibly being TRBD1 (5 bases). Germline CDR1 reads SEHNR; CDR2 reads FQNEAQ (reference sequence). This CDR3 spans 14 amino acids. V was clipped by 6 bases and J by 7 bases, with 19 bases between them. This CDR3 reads CASRNSPGPLEQYV. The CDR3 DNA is TGTGCCAGCAGAAACTCGCCAGGGCCCCTTGAGCAGTACGTC.

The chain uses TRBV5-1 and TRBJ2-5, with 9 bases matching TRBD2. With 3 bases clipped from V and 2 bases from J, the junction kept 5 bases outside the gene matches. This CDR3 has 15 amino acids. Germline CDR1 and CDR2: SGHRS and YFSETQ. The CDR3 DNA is TGCGCCAGCAGCTCGATAGCGGGGGTACAAGAGACCCAGTACTTC. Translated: CASSSIAGVQETQYF. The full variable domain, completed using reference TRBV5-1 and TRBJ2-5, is KAGVTQTPRYLIKTRGQQVTLSCSPISGHRSVSWYQQTPGQGLQFLFEYFSETQRNKGNFPGRFSGRQFSNSRSEMNVSTLELGDSALYLCASSSIAGVQETQYFGPGTRLLVL.

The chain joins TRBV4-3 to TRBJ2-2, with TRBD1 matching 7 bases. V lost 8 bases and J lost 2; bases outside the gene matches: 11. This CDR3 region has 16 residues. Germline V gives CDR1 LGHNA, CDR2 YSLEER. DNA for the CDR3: TGCGCCAGCTCCGACAGGGCGAATTTCAACACCGGGGAGCTGTTTTTT. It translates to CASSDRANFNTGELFF.

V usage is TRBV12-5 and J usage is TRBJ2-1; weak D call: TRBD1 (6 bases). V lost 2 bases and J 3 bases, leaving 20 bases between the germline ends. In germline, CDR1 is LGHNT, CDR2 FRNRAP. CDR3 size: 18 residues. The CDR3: CASGLIMRTLRGYNEQFF. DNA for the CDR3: TGTGCTAGTGGTTTGATTATGCGAACCCTCAGGGGCTACAATGAGCAGTTCTTC.

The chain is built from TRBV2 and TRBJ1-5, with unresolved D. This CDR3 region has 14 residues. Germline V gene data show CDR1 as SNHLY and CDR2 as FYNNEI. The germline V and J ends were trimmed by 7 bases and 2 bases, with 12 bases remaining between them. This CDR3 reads CASTFTNGNQPQHF. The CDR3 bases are TGTGCCAGCACGTTTACAAATGGCAATCAGCCCCAGCATTTT.

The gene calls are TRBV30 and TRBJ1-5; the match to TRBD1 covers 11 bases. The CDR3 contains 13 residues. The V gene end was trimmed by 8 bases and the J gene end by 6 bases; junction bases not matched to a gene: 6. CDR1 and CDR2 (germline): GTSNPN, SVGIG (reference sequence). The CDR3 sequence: CAGDRGVGQPQHF. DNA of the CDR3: TGTGCCGGGGACAGGGGGGTCGGTCAGCCCCAGCATTTT.